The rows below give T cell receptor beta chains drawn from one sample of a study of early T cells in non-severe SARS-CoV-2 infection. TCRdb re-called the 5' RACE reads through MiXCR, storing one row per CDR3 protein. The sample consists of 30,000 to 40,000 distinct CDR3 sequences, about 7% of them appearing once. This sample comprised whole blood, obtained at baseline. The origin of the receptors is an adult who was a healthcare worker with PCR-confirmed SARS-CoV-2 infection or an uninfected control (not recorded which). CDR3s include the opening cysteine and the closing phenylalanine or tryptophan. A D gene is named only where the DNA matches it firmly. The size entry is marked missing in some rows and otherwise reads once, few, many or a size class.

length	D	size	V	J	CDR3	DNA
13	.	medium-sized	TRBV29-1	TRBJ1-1	CSALPDSLPEAFF	TGCAGCGCTCTGCCGGACAGTCTGCCTGAAGCTTTCTTT
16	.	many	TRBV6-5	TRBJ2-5	CASSYSGFSAGETQYF	TGTGCCAGCAGTTACTCTGGCTTTTCAGCCGGAGAGACCCAGTACTTC
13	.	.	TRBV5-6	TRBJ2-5	CASSLGWQETQYF	TGTGCCAGCAGCTTGGGTTGGCAAGAGACCCAGTACTTC
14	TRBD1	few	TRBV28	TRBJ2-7	CASSPADRVREQYF	TGTGCCAGCAGTCCCGCTGACAGGGTACGGGAGCAGTACTTC
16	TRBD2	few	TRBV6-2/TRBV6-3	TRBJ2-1	CASSTLAGAVYNEQFF	TGTGCCAGCAGTACCCTAGCGGGAGCGGTTTACAATGAGCAGTTCTTC
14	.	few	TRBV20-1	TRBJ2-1	CSPSERVSYNEQFF	TGCAGCCCGAGCGAGCGGGTCTCCTACAATGAGCAGTTCTTC
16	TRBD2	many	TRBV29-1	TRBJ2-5	CSVDSREGLDQETQYF	TGCAGCGTTGACTCGCGGGAGGGCCTGGACCAAGAGACCCAGTACTTC
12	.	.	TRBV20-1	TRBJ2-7	CSANDKTYEQYF	TGCAGTGCTAACGACAAGACCTACGAGCAGTACTTC
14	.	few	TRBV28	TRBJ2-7	CASSSMTVAYEQYF	TGTGCCAGCAGTTCGATGACAGTAGCCTACGAGCAGTACTTC
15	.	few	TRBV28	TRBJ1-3	CASSSPDRPLNTIYF	TGTGCCAGCAGTTCACCCGATCGGCCTCTAAACACCATATATTTT
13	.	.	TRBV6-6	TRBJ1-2	CASSYGENYGYTF	TGTGCCAGCAGTTACGGGGAGAACTATGGCTACACCTTC
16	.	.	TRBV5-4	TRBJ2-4	CASSRDTALDKNIQYF	TGTGCCAGCAGCAGGGACACGGCGCTTGACAAAAACATTCAGTACTTC
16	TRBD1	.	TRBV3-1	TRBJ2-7	CASSQGQGIEAWEQYF	TGTGCCAGCAGCCAGGGACAGGGAATAGAGGCTTGGGAGCAGTACTTC
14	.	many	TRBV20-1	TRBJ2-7	CSARGPDSSYEQYF	TGCAGTGCTAGGGGCCCTGATAGCTCCTACGAGCAGTACTTC
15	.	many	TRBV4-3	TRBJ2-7	CASSQAALGSYEQYF	TGCGCCAGCAGCCAAGCGGCACTAGGATCCTACGAGCAGTACTTC
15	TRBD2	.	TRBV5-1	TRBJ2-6	CASSSGGTGANVLTF	TGCGCCAGCTCTTCGGGAGGGACTGGGGCCAACGTCCTGACTTTC
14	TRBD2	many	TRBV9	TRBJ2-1	CASSAGGTHNEQFF	TGTGCCAGCAGCGCGGGGGGGACACACAATGAGCAGTTCTTC
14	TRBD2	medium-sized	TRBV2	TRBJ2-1	CASSVSGRDNEQFF	TGTGCCAGCAGTGTTAGCGGGAGGGACAATGAGCAGTTCTTC
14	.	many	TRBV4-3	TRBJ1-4	CASSQIGPNEKLFF	TGCGCCAGCAGCCAAATAGGACCAAATGAAAAACTGTTTTTT
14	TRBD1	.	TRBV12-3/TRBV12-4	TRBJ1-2	CASRGQGTFYGYTF	TGTGCCAGCAGAGGACAGGGGACCTTCTATGGCTACACCTTC
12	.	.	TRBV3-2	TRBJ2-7	CASSQNRGEQYF	TGTGCCAGCAGCCAAAACCGGGGGGAGCAGTACTTC
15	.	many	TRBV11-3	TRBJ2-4	CASSPNGDKSPIQYF	TGTGCCAGCAGCCCCAACGGGGATAAGTCCCCCATTCAGTACTTC
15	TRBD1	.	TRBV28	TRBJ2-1	CASRHTGVGYNEQFF	TGTGCCAGCAGGCACACAGGGGTTGGGTACAATGAGCAGTTCTTC
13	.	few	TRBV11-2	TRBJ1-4	CASSSLFGEKLFF	TGTGCCAGCAGCTCCCTTTTTGGGGAAAAACTGTTTTTT
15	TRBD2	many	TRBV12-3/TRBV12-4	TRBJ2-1	CASSSIEREGNEQFF	TGTGCCAGCAGTTCTATAGAGCGGGAGGGCAATGAGCAGTTCTTC
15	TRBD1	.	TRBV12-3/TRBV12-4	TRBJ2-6	CASSPRDRDFSVLTF	TGTGCCAGCAGTCCACGGGACAGGGATTTTTCGGTCCTGACTTTC
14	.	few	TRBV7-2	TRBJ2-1	CASSLLTRGNEQFF	TGTGCCAGCAGCCTCCTTACTAGGGGAAATGAGCAGTTCTTC
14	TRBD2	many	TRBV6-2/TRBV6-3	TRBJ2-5	CASSKREAPRTQYF	TGTGCCAGCAGCAAGCGGGAGGCCCCGCGGACCCAGTACTTC
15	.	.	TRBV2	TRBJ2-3	CASSEGRAFTDTQYF	TGTGCCAGCAGTGAGGGGCGAGCCTTCACAGATACGCAGTATTTT
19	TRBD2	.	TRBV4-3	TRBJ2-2	CASSQAPGLAGEQGGELFF	TGCGCCAGCAGCCAAGCCCCGGGACTAGCGGGAGAACAAGGCGGGGAGCTGTTTTTT
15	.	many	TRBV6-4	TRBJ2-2	CASSVKGGETGELFF	TGTGCCAGCAGTGTAAAGGGAGGAGAGACCGGGGAGCTGTTTTTT
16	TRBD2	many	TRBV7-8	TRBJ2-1	CASSSLAGGTYNEQFF	TGTGCCAGCAGCTCTCTAGCGGGAGGGACCTACAATGAGCAGTTCTTC
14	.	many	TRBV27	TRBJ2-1	CASSTRTSYNEQFF	TGTGCCAGCAGTACCCGGACATCCTACAATGAGCAGTTCTTC
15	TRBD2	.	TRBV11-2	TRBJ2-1	CASSRLAGGFNEQFF	TGTGCCAGCAGCCGACTAGCGGGAGGGTTTAATGAGCAGTTCTTC
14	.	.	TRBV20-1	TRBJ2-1	CSAIPSAPYNEQFF	TGCAGTGCTATTCCTAGCGCGCCCTACAATGAGCAGTTCTTC
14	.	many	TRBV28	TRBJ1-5	CASGKGLREGPQHF	TGTGCCAGCGGTAAGGGCCTCCGGGAGGGGCCCCAGCATTTT
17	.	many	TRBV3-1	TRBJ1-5	CASSQDRAGYSNQPQHF	TGTGCCAGCAGCCAAGATAGGGCAGGGTATAGCAATCAGCCCCAGCATTTT
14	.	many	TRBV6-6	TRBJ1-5	CASRPGTANQPQHF	TGTGCCAGCAGACCCGGGACGGCAAATCAGCCCCAGCATTTT
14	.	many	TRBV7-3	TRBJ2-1	CASSLTTVGSEQFF	TGTGCCAGCAGCTTAACAACTGTTGGAAGTGAGCAGTTCTTC
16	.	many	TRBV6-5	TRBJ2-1	CASSYGGVGSYNEQFF	TGTGCCAGCAGTTACGGAGGGGTCGGCTCCTACAATGAGCAGTTCTTC
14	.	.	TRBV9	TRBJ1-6	CASSVGLNNSPLHF	TGTGCCAGCAGCGTAGGTCTTAATAATTCACCCCTCCACTTT
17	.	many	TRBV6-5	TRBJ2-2	CASSYTARGTNTGELFF	TGTGCCAGCAGTTACACAGCTCGCGGGACTAACACCGGGGAGCTGTTTTTT